Below, 24 T cell receptor beta chains from the same sample are listed, as sequenced in a study of early T cells in non-severe SARS-CoV-2 infection. TCRdb used MiXCR to reprocess the 5' RACE reads, holding one entry per CDR3 protein. The sample has approximately 29,000 distinct CDR3 sequences, roughly 5.8% seen once. The sample taken for sequencing was whole blood. These receptors were collected from an adult who was a healthcare worker with PCR-confirmed SARS-CoV-2 infection or an uninfected control (not recorded which).

In this sample, this clonotype turned up many times. The CDR3 sequence is CASSSTGNNSPLHF. The CDR3, as DNA: TGTGCCAGCAGTTCGACAGGGAATAATTCACCCCTCCACTTT. The chain links TRBV28 to TRBJ1-6; 7 bases are shared with TRBD1. The CDR3 covers 14 residues. The V gene end was trimmed by 4 bases and the J gene end by 5 bases; junction bases not matched to a gene: 2. Germline V gene sequence: CDR1 MDHEN, CDR2 SYDVKM.

This clonotype was observed many times. V usage is TRBV7-9 and J usage is TRBJ2-7, with 9 positions matching TRBD1. The CDR3 is 19 amino acids. Germline V CDR1 and CDR2: SEHNR, FQNEAQ (reference sequence). Trimming removed 5 bases from V and 7 bases from J; junction bases left unmatched: 24. The CDR3 loop is CASSPKIFDRGMPTREQYF. CDR3 sequence (DNA): TGTGCCAGCAGCCCAAAAATCTTTGACAGGGGGATGCCTACGAGGGAGCAGTACTTC.

There are many counts of this clonotype. The chain couples TRBV6-5 to TRBJ2-5, with 8 bases identical to TRBD1. From germline, CDR1 is MNHEY and CDR2 SVGAGI. The CDR3 has 15 residues. With V trimmed by 8 bases and J by 3 bases, 11 bases remained unmatched. The CDR3 DNA sequence: TGTGCCAGCCAAATTCGGGGACAGGAGAAAGAGACCCAGTACTTC. Amino acids: CASQIRGQEKETQYF.

This clonotype has ten or more counts. The rearrangement links TRBV19 to TRBJ2-2, with no clear D. This CDR3 has 10 amino acids. V lost 8 bases to trimming and J lost 8 bases, with 6 bases between them. Germline CDR1 reads LNHDA; CDR2 reads SQIVND (reference sequence). As DNA, the CDR3 is TGTGCCAGTTGGTGGGGGGAGCTGTTTTTT. Its translation is CASWWGELFF.

There are many counts of this clonotype. The rearrangement joins TRBV12-3 or TRBV12-4 to TRBJ2-1, with TRBD2 matching 12 bases. The trim removed 3 bases at V and 8 bases at J, leaving 8 bases unmatched. This CDR3 is built from 16 residues. The CDR3: CASSLYGLAGSDEQFF. The CDR3, as DNA: TGTGCCAGCAGTTTGTACGGACTAGCGGGAAGCGATGAGCAGTTCTTC.

The sample holds many counts of this clonotype. The chain has TRBV29-1 and TRBJ1-5, with 8 bases fitting TRBD1. This CDR3 comprises 13 residues. Germline CDR1 SQVTM, CDR2 ANQGSEA. J was trimmed by 5 bases and V by 5 bases; bases with no gene match: 5. The DNA for the CDR3 is TGCAGCGTTAGGGGGACAGGTCATCAGCCCCAGCATTTT. It encodes CSVRGTGHQPQHF. The complete variable domain, with remaining parts taken from reference TRBV29-1 and TRBJ1-5, reads SAVISQKPSRDICQRGTSLTIQCQVDSQVTMMFWYRQQPGQSLTLIATANQGSEATYESGFVIDKFPISRPNLTFSTLTVSNMSPEDSSIYLCSVRGTGHQPQHFGDGTRLSIL.

V and J are TRBV28 and TRBJ2-5; D is ambiguous. The CDR3 runs to 11 residues. Between the trimmed V and J ends, which lost 2 bases and 6 bases, there was a span of 4 bases. The germline V gene has CDR1 MDHEN and CDR2 SYDVKM. The CDR3 protein is CASSLRQTQYF. In DNA, the CDR3 is TGTGCCAGCAGTTTAAGGCAGACCCAGTACTTC.

This clonotype was counted many times. The chain links TRBV28 to TRBJ1-1, with D unresolved. V gave up 8 bases and J gave up 6 bases, with 13 bases separating them. Germline V gene data show CDR1 as MDHEN and CDR2 as SYDVKM. The CDR3 spans 12 residues. The CDR3 DNA sequence: TGTGCCAGCGTCGTTAGGACGTCTGAAGCTTTCTTT. This sequence encodes CASVVRTSEAFF.

This chain joins TRBV4-2 and TRBJ2-2; D is unclear. The germline gives CDR1 LGHNA, CDR2 YNFKEQ. Between the trimmed V and J ends, which lost 0 bases and 1 base, there was a span of 9 bases. CDR3 size: 16 residues. CDR3 nucleotide sequence: TGTGCCAGCAGCCAAGAAGTGACATTGAACACCGGGGAGCTGTTTTTT. It is translated as CASSQEVTLNTGELFF.

This clonotype showed up many times. This chain links TRBV2 with TRBJ1-3, with D possibly matching TRBD1 (6 bases). Germline CDR1 is SNHLY and CDR2 is FYNNEI. This CDR3 spans 13 amino acids. V lost 7 bases and J 2 bases, leaving 9 bases between the germline ends. CDR3 sequence: CASNNRAGNTIYF. CDR3 sequence (DNA): TGTGCCAGCAACAACAGGGCTGGAAACACCATATATTTT.

This clonotype was recorded at least ten times. V and J are TRBV12-3 or TRBV12-4 and TRBJ1-1; 8 nucleotides align to TRBD1. The CDR3 covers 18 residues. J gave up 5 bases and V 4 bases, and 18 bases lay outside the gene matches. For the CDR3, the DNA is TGTGCCAGCAGTTCGACAGGGGTGTATTCTGGGGGAACAACTGAAGCTTTCTTT. It yields the protein CASSSTGVYSGGTTEAFF.

At least ten counts were recorded for this clonotype. V is TRBV29-1 and J is TRBJ2-7; D might be TRBD1 or TRBD2, each matching 5 bases. The CDR3 spans 11 residues. V lost 4 bases, J lost 12 bases, and 16 bases lay in between. Germline CDR1 and CDR2: SQVTM and ANQGSEA. CDR3 nucleotides: TGCAGCGTTGTAACCAGGGAGAGATGGTACTTC. It codes for CSVVTRERWYF.

Many counts were recorded for this clonotype. V gene TRBV7-2 combines with J gene TRBJ2-1; D unclear. Looked up from germline, CDR1 is SGHTA and CDR2 is FQGNSA. The CDR3 consists of 17 residues. The germline V and J ends were trimmed by 5 bases and 0 bases, with 17 bases remaining between them. The chain's CDR3 is CASSRTLRASSYNEQFF. In DNA form, the CDR3 reads TGTGCCAGCAGCCGCACTCTACGGGCGAGCTCCTACAATGAGCAGTTCTTC.

This clonotype was counted many times. V and J are TRBV9 and TRBJ2-3; D remains ambiguous. The CDR3 loop spans 11 amino acids. Trimming removed 0 bases from V and 5 bases from J, with 1 base in between. Germline CDR1 SGDLS, CDR2 YYNGEE. The CDR3 loop reads CASSVEDTQYF. The DNA of the CDR3 is TGTGCCAGCAGCGTAGAAGATACGCAGTATTTT.

This clonotype was seen more than once but under ten times. This chain links TRBV7-9 with TRBJ2-1; 11 bases fit TRBD2. CDR3 length: 15 residues. The germline V gene encodes CDR1 SEHNR and CDR2 FQNEAQ (reference sequence). The junction had 5 bases not matched to a gene; V was cut back by 5 bases and J by 5 bases. The CDR3 here is CASSARLAGHNEQFF. The DNA for the CDR3 is TGTGCCAGCAGCGCTCGACTAGCGGGACACAATGAGCAGTTCTTC.

This clonotype was counted ten times or more. The chain employs TRBV4-3 and TRBJ2-3; D unresolved. Germline CDR1 LGHNA, CDR2 YSLEER. V lost 5 bases and J lost 4, with 10 bases in between. This CDR3 comprises 13 residues. Here the CDR3 DNA reads TGCGCCAGCAGCTCTCAGACGGCAGATACGCAGTATTTT. This encodes CASSSQTADTQYF.

This clonotype was recorded at least ten times. The V call is TRBV29-1, the J call TRBJ2-5; D perhaps matches TRBD1 (6 bases). Germline V CDR1 and CDR2: SQVTM, ANQGSEA. The CDR3 has 12 amino acids. Trimming stripped 8 bases from V and 5 bases from J, with 15 bases between. In DNA form, the CDR3 reads TGCAGCTCAGGACAGTACGGGGAGACCCAGTACTTC. Protein sequence: CSSGQYGETQYF.

This clonotype was seen at least ten times. The rearrangement joins TRBV6-1 to TRBJ2-2; either TRBD1 or TRBD2 may fit D (5 bases each). This CDR3 is 15 amino acids long. The V gene lost 4 bases and the J gene lost 1 base, with 10 bases spanning the gap. Per germline, CDR1 MNHNS and CDR2 SASEGT. DNA of the CDR3: TGTGCCAGCAGTGTCGGGACGGTGAACACCGGGGAGCTGTTTTTT. Its protein is CASSVGTVNTGELFF.

In this sample, this clonotype turned up a few times. The genes are TRBV19 and TRBJ1-5, with D unclear. The CDR3 runs 13 residues. The V end was cut by 3 bases, the J end by 5 bases, with 8 bases between. From germline, CDR1 is LNHDA and CDR2 SQIVND (reference sequence). The CDR3 region is CASSIFGDQPQHF. CDR3 in DNA: TGTGCCAGTAGTATTTTCGGGGATCAGCCCCAGCATTTT.

Ten or more counts support this clonotype. J is TRBJ1-2 and V is TRBV6-5; TRBD1 aligns across 11 bases. The CDR3 loop spans 15 amino acids. Germline V gene data show CDR1 as MNHEY and CDR2 as SVGAGI. After removal of 2 bases from V and 3 bases from J, the junction contained 2 bases not matched to a gene. The CDR3 bases are TGTGCCAGCAGTTACGGGACAGGGGGTTACTATGGCTACACCTTC. It codes for CASSYGTGGYYGYTF.

This clonotype was recorded at least ten times. V and J are TRBV2 and TRBJ1-6; 9 bases are shared with TRBD1. Germline assignment: CDR1 SNHLY and CDR2 FYNNEI. The trim removed 6 bases at V and 10 bases at J, leaving 4 bases unmatched. This CDR3 is built from 13 residues. The DNA for the CDR3 is TGTGCCAGCAGGGGACAGGGACACTCACCCCTCCACTTT. It translates to CASRGQGHSPLHF.

This clonotype appeared a few times. The chain couples TRBV5-5 to TRBJ2-3; 9 bases align to TRBD2. V gave up 4 bases and J gave up 2 bases; unmatched junction bases: 8. The CDR3 length is 16 residues. From germline, CDR1 is SGHKS and CDR2 YYEKEE (reference sequence). The CDR3 DNA reads TGTGCCAGCAGCCCAATAGCGGGAGCAATCACAGATACGCAGTATTTT. Translating gives CASSPIAGAITDTQYF.

This clonotype was counted many times. The rearrangement joins TRBV28 to TRBJ2-1, with no clear D. Trimming removed 4 bases at V and 6 bases at J, with 13 bases between. CDR1 is MDHEN and CDR2 is SYDVKM in the germline V gene. The CDR3 covers 14 residues. The CDR3 loop reads CASSSISSFNEQFF. Written as DNA, the CDR3 is TGTGCCAGCAGTTCAATTTCATCTTTCAATGAGCAGTTCTTC.

The sample holds many counts of this clonotype. V usage is TRBV7-2 and J usage is TRBJ2-3; 11 nucleotides match TRBD2. Germline trimming cut 1 base from V and 6 bases from J; bases unmatched to any gene: 6. The germline CDR1 and CDR2 sequences are SGHTA and FQGNSA. This CDR3 is 16 amino acids long. As DNA, the CDR3 is TGTGCCAGCAGCTTAGTCTCTAGCGGGGGGAAGGATACGCAGTATTTT. This encodes CASSLVSSGGKDTQYF.